A selection of T cell receptor beta chains follows, all from one sample in a study of blood T cell repertoires in COVID-19. Sequencing was performed with immunoSEQ multiplex PCR; in TCRdb, only in-frame clones are kept and a portion is missing. The table records 120,000 to 150,000 clones, around 90% of them present only once. Input material: PBMCs or T cells enriched from blood (not recorded which). Receptors originate from a woman aged 40-49 years who had been exposed to COVID-19. CDR3s include the opening cysteine and the closing phenylalanine or tryptophan. D genes are given only for firm matches. Expanded clones are given a class, and other clones once, few, many or no size at all.

v_call: TRBV27; j_call: TRBJ1-1; clone_size: .; d_call: .; cdr3_aa: CASSLGRGARTEAFF; cdr3_nt: TGTGCCAGCAGTTTGGGGAGGGGCGCGAGGACTGAAGCTTTCTTT
v_call: TRBV27; j_call: TRBJ2-1; clone_size: once; d_call: TRBD2; cdr3_aa: CASSRISGLVSNEQFF; cdr3_nt: TGTGCCAGCAGCCGGATCTCCGGACTAGTAAGCAATGAGCAGTTCTTC
v_call: TRBV28; j_call: TRBJ2-1; clone_size: .; d_call: .; cdr3_aa: CASGAVPYNEQFF; cdr3_nt: TGTGCCAGCGGAGCGGTACCCTACAATGAGCAGTTCTTC
v_call: TRBV5-4; j_call: TRBJ1-1; clone_size: .; d_call: TRBD1; cdr3_aa: CASSFDRVRKNTEAFF; cdr3_nt: TGTGCCAGCAGCTTCGACAGGGTCCGGAAGAACACTGAAGCTTTCTTT
v_call: TRBV7-2; j_call: TRBJ1-1; clone_size: .; d_call: TRBD1; cdr3_aa: CASSFYEGADEAFF; cdr3_nt: TGTGCCAGCAGCTTCTACGAGGGGGCGGATGAAGCTTTCTTT
v_call: TRBV6-2/TRBV6-3; j_call: TRBJ2-6; clone_size: .; d_call: .; cdr3_aa: CASSGLGRVSGANVLTF; cdr3_nt: TGTGCCAGCAGTGGTTTAGGGCGGGTATCTGGGGCCAACGTCCTGACTTTC
v_call: TRBV6-6; j_call: TRBJ2-3; clone_size: .; d_call: TRBD2; cdr3_aa: CASRGSGDGADTQYF; cdr3_nt: TGTGCCAGCAGGGGTAGCGGGGACGGCGCAGATACGCAGTATTTT
v_call: TRBV7-2; j_call: TRBJ1-2; clone_size: .; d_call: .; cdr3_aa: CASSPGTNAGYTF; cdr3_nt: TGTGCCAGCAGCCCCGGGACAAATGCTGGCTACACCTTC
v_call: TRBV2; j_call: TRBJ2-2; clone_size: .; d_call: TRBD2; cdr3_aa: CASLRTSSGTGELFF; cdr3_nt: TGTGCCAGCCTTAGGACTAGCTCGGGGACCGGGGAGCTGTTTTTT
v_call: TRBV6-5; j_call: TRBJ1-1; clone_size: .; d_call: .; cdr3_aa: CASSQGGSTEAFF; cdr3_nt: TGTGCCAGCAGCCAAGGGGGAAGCACTGAAGCTTTCTTT
v_call: TRBV4-1; j_call: TRBJ1-1; clone_size: .; d_call: .; cdr3_aa: CASSQGSFLRGNTEAFF; cdr3_nt: TGCGCCAGCAGCCAAGGAAGTTTCCTCCGGGGGAACACTGAAGCTTTCTTT
v_call: TRBV9; j_call: TRBJ2-3; clone_size: .; d_call: TRBD2; cdr3_aa: CASSVSGGRGTDTQYF; cdr3_nt: TGTGCCAGCAGCGTAAGCGGGGGGCGAGGCACAGATACGCAGTATTTT
v_call: TRBV7-2; j_call: TRBJ1-5; clone_size: .; d_call: .; cdr3_aa: CASNPGDGGNQPQHF; cdr3_nt: TGTGCCAGCAATCCAGGGGACGGGGGCAATCAGCCCCAGCATTTT
v_call: TRBV7-3; j_call: TRBJ2-1; clone_size: .; d_call: TRBD2; cdr3_aa: CASSPAWGGNEQFF; cdr3_nt: TGTGCCAGCAGCCCCGCGTGGGGGGGAAATGAGCAGTTCTTC
v_call: TRBV5-1; j_call: TRBJ2-7; clone_size: .; d_call: .; cdr3_aa: CASSFDGSYEQYF; cdr3_nt: TGCGCCAGCAGCTTCGACGGGTCCTACGAGCAGTACTTC
v_call: TRBV11-2; j_call: TRBJ1-4; clone_size: .; d_call: .; cdr3_aa: CASSEGFRGTNEKLFF; cdr3_nt: TGTGCCAGCAGCGAAGGGTTCAGGGGAACTAATGAAAAACTGTTTTTT
v_call: TRBV18; j_call: TRBJ1-2; clone_size: .; d_call: TRBD1; cdr3_aa: CASSPTGQGDGYTF; cdr3_nt: TGTGCCAGCTCACCGACTGGACAGGGCGATGGCTACACCTTC
v_call: TRBV7-9; j_call: TRBJ1-1; clone_size: .; d_call: .; cdr3_aa: CASSLGQGTYTEAFF; cdr3_nt: TGTGCCAGCAGCTTAGGTCAGGGGACGTACACTGAAGCTTTCTTT
v_call: TRBV13; j_call: TRBJ2-3; clone_size: few; d_call: .; cdr3_aa: CASSLGRLQTDTQYF; cdr3_nt: TGTGCCAGCAGCTTAGGGCGACTTCAAACAGATACGCAGTATTTT
v_call: TRBV19; j_call: TRBJ2-1; clone_size: .; d_call: .; cdr3_aa: CASSIGPSSYNEQFF; cdr3_nt: TGTGCCAGTAGTATAGGGCCATCCTCCTACAATGAGCAGTTCTTC
v_call: TRBV18; j_call: TRBJ1-1; clone_size: .; d_call: .; cdr3_aa: CASSQAFRGQATEAFF; cdr3_nt: TGTGCCAGCTCACAAGCATTTCGAGGGCAGGCCACTGAAGCTTTCTTT
v_call: TRBV12-5; j_call: TRBJ1-1; clone_size: once; d_call: TRBD1; cdr3_aa: CASGLGTGAWAEAFF; cdr3_nt: TGTGCTAGTGGTTTGGGCACAGGGGCTTGGGCTGAAGCTTTCTTT
v_call: TRBV19; j_call: TRBJ2-5; clone_size: .; d_call: TRBD2; cdr3_aa: CASSLGLAGQETQYF; cdr3_nt: TGTGCCAGTAGTTTAGGACTAGCGGGGCAAGAGACCCAGTACTTC
v_call: TRBV10-3; j_call: TRBJ1-5; clone_size: .; d_call: .; cdr3_aa: CANPGTFFDQPQHF; cdr3_nt: TGTGCCAACCCCGGGACATTTTTCGACCAGCCCCAGCATTTT
v_call: TRBV5-6; j_call: TRBJ1-3; clone_size: .; d_call: .; cdr3_aa: CASSPPGVSGNTIYF; cdr3_nt: TGTGCCAGCAGCCCGCCGGGGGTCTCTGGAAACACCATATATTTT
v_call: TRBV19; j_call: TRBJ2-6; clone_size: .; d_call: TRBD1; cdr3_aa: CASSIEPLGDRAGAGANVLTF; cdr3_nt: TGTGCCAGTAGTATAGAGCCCCTCGGGGACAGGGCGGGAGCTGGGGCCAACGTCCTGACTTTC
v_call: TRBV19; j_call: TRBJ2-7; clone_size: .; d_call: .; cdr3_aa: CASSIVLASEQYF; cdr3_nt: TGTGCCAGTAGTATAGTTCTAGCGAGCGAGCAGTACTTC
v_call: TRBV9; j_call: TRBJ1-2; clone_size: .; d_call: TRBD1; cdr3_aa: CASSVEAGGEWIYGYTF; cdr3_nt: TGTGCCAGCAGCGTAGAGGCAGGGGGCGAATGGATCTATGGCTACACCTTC
v_call: TRBV29-1; j_call: TRBJ1-4; clone_size: .; d_call: .; cdr3_aa: CSVVVYSSNEKLFF; cdr3_nt: TGCAGCGTTGTAGTCTACAGCTCTAATGAAAAACTGTTTTTT
v_call: TRBV4-1; j_call: TRBJ1-5; clone_size: few; d_call: .; cdr3_aa: CARKGRKYQPQHF; cdr3_nt: TGCGCCAGGAAGGGGAGGAAGTATCAGCCCCAGCATTTT
v_call: TRBV27; j_call: TRBJ1-6; clone_size: .; d_call: .; cdr3_aa: CASSYQGSSPLHF; cdr3_nt: TGTGCCAGCAGTTATCAGGGGAGCTCACCCCTCCACTTT
v_call: TRBV5-6; j_call: TRBJ2-3; clone_size: .; d_call: TRBD1; cdr3_aa: CASSLLDRAPTDTQYF; cdr3_nt: TGTGCCAGCAGCTTGTTGGACAGGGCGCCAACAGATACGCAGTATTTT
v_call: TRBV6-2/TRBV6-3; j_call: TRBJ1-1; clone_size: .; d_call: TRBD1; cdr3_aa: CASNPQGAEAFF; cdr3_nt: TGTGCCAGCAACCCACAGGGGGCTGAAGCTTTCTTT
v_call: TRBV5-6; j_call: TRBJ2-1; clone_size: .; d_call: .; cdr3_aa: CASSLFGEEQFF; cdr3_nt: TGTGCCAGCAGCTTATTCGGGGAAGAGCAGTTCTTC
v_call: TRBV4-1; j_call: TRBJ1-2; clone_size: .; d_call: .; cdr3_aa: CASRQSFNYGYTF; cdr3_nt: TGCGCCAGCCGACAGTCTTTTAACTATGGCTACACCTTC
v_call: TRBV27; j_call: TRBJ2-1; clone_size: .; d_call: .; cdr3_aa: CASNQQESNEQFF; cdr3_nt: TGTGCCAGCAACCAACAGGAATCAAATGAGCAGTTCTTC
v_call: TRBV28; j_call: TRBJ2-3; clone_size: .; d_call: .; cdr3_aa: CAGGRELSDTQYF; cdr3_nt: TGTGCCGGGGGGCGGGAGTTATCAGATACGCAGTATTTT
v_call: TRBV6-1; j_call: TRBJ1-5; clone_size: .; d_call: TRBD1; cdr3_aa: CASSERGQSSNQPQHF; cdr3_nt: TGTGCCAGCAGTGAACGGGGACAGAGTAGCAATCAGCCCCAGCATTTT
v_call: TRBV27; j_call: TRBJ1-1; clone_size: few; d_call: .; cdr3_aa: CASSSTQGGSEAFF; cdr3_nt: TGTGCCAGCAGTTCCACACAGGGAGGGAGTGAAGCTTTCTTT
v_call: TRBV27; j_call: TRBJ1-5; clone_size: .; d_call: .; cdr3_aa: CASSYGGQPQHF; cdr3_nt: TGTGCCAGCAGTTACGGCGGGCAGCCCCAGCATTTT
v_call: TRBV5-1; j_call: TRBJ2-5; clone_size: .; d_call: TRBD1; cdr3_aa: CATNDRGHQETQYF; cdr3_nt: TGCGCCACCAACGACAGGGGGCACCAAGAGACCCAGTACTTC
v_call: TRBV28; j_call: TRBJ1-3; clone_size: few; d_call: .; cdr3_aa: CASSLRGNTIYF; cdr3_nt: TGTGCCAGCAGTTTACGTGGAAACACCATATATTTT
v_call: TRBV7-2; j_call: TRBJ2-7; clone_size: .; d_call: .; cdr3_aa: CASSLGLRGSVGYEQYF; cdr3_nt: TGTGCCAGCAGCTTAGGTCTGCGGGGTTCCGTCGGCTACGAGCAGTACTTC
v_call: TRBV12-3/TRBV12-4; j_call: TRBJ1-1; clone_size: .; d_call: .; cdr3_aa: CASSFLRNTEAFF; cdr3_nt: TGTGCCAGCAGTTTTCTGAGGAACACTGAAGCTTTCTTT
v_call: TRBV19; j_call: TRBJ2-2; clone_size: .; d_call: .; cdr3_aa: CASSIDPRGFGELFF; cdr3_nt: TGTGCCAGTAGTATAGACCCCAGGGGTTTCGGGGAGCTGTTTTTT
v_call: TRBV10-3; j_call: TRBJ1-6; clone_size: once; d_call: .; cdr3_aa: CAISGEQVNSPLHF; cdr3_nt: TGTGCCATCAGTGGTGAGCAGGTCAATTCACCCCTCCACTTT
v_call: TRBV5-1; j_call: TRBJ2-3; clone_size: once; d_call: .; cdr3_aa: CASSLVLAIDTQYF; cdr3_nt: TGCGCCAGCAGCTTGGTGCTAGCGATAGATACGCAGTATTTT
v_call: TRBV9; j_call: TRBJ1-1; clone_size: .; d_call: TRBD1; cdr3_aa: CASSVWDSLGDTEAFF; cdr3_nt: TGTGCCAGCAGCGTATGGGACAGCCTTGGGGACACTGAAGCTTTCTTT
v_call: TRBV19; j_call: TRBJ1-1; clone_size: few; d_call: .; cdr3_aa: CASSISQGRAEAFF; cdr3_nt: TGTGCCAGTAGTATAAGTCAGGGGAGGGCTGAAGCTTTCTTT
v_call: TRBV6-6; j_call: TRBJ2-7; clone_size: .; d_call: TRBD1; cdr3_aa: CASRTPQGEYF; cdr3_nt: TGTGCCAGCAGGACTCCACAGGGGGAGTACTTC
v_call: TRBV3-1/TRBV3-2; j_call: TRBJ2-5; clone_size: .; d_call: TRBD1; cdr3_aa: CASSPGRDRQETQYF; cdr3_nt: TGTGCCAGCAGCCCAGGCCGGGACAGACAAGAGACCCAGTACTTC
v_call: TRBV19; j_call: TRBJ2-7; clone_size: .; d_call: TRBD1; cdr3_aa: CASRNGQEVEQYF; cdr3_nt: TGTGCCAGTAGGAACGGACAGGAGGTCGAGCAGTACTTC
v_call: TRBV5-1; j_call: TRBJ1-2; clone_size: .; d_call: TRBD1; cdr3_aa: CASSIWTGGGYTF; cdr3_nt: TGCGCCAGCAGCATTTGGACAGGGGGAGGCTACACCTTC
v_call: TRBV6-5; j_call: TRBJ2-7; clone_size: .; d_call: .; cdr3_aa: CASQQEHYEQYF; cdr3_nt: TGTGCCAGCCAACAGGAGCACTACGAGCAGTACTTC
v_call: TRBV27; j_call: TRBJ2-5; clone_size: .; d_call: .; cdr3_aa: CASSSQPGGTQYF; cdr3_nt: TGTGCCAGCAGTTCACAACCCGGGGGAACCCAGTACTTC